This T cell receptor beta chain was identified during a study of response to subunit inactivated influenza vaccine. Study-wide points: A suggestion made by the authors is that each seasonal influenza vaccination recruits few new T cells.

TCRdb processed the RT-PCR reads anew with MiXCR; each CDR3 protein has one entry. Of around 520,000 distinct CDR3 sequences in the sample, over 25% were seen once. This CDR3 spans 14 amino acids. V shed 1 base, J shed 5 bases, and the junction held 3 bases outside the gene matches. Germline CDR1 is SGHRS and CDR2 is YFSETQ. Notes on this clonotype: Its antigen remains unknown.

The starting material was CD4+ T cells sorted from PBMCs, obtained about 5 days after vaccination. The chain combines TRBV5-1 with TRBJ2-7; 10 nucleotides align to TRBD2. The TCR sequence derives from a man in his fifties or sixties who received an inactivated influenza vaccine. CDR3 loop: CASSLLAGVHEQYF. CDR3 nucleotide sequence: TGCGCCAGCAGCTTGCTAGCGGGGGTTCACGAGCAGTACTTC.